These T cell receptor beta chains were read from a single sample in a study of T-cell reconstitution after alpha-beta-depleted transplantation in children. TCRdb fed the PCR reads into MiXCR, producing one record per CDR3 protein. The sample contains some 600,000 distinct CDR3 sequences, over 15% of which appear only once. The sequencing used PBMCs from the stem cell graft donor, collected from the stem cell graft. The receptors derive from a human donor who donated a stem cell graft to a child with acute myeloid leukemia. Each CDR3 is given with its conserved first and last residue. A D gene is named only where the DNA matches it firmly. Size is stated for part of the rows, as once, few or many counts, or as a class when the clone is expanded.

clone_size	cdr3_length	v_call	j_call	d_call	cdr3_aa	cdr3_nt
many	14	TRBV20-1	TRBJ2-5	TRBD2	CSARDPGGAETQYF	TGCAGTGCTAGAGATCCGGGGGGGGCAGAGACCCAGTACTTC
NA	19	TRBV9	TRBJ2-6	NA	CASSVPQWGPSSGANVLTF	TGTGCCAGCAGCGTCCCCCAATGGGGGCCATCCTCTGGGGCCAACGTCCTGACTTTC
few	17	TRBV3-1	TRBJ1-2	NA	CASSFTTPDRTNYGYTF	TGTGCCAGCAGCTTTACTACCCCAGACAGAACTAACTATGGCTACACCTTC
many	13	TRBV7-2	TRBJ2-7	NA	CASSLISLGEQYF	TGTGCCAGCAGCTTAATTAGTCTCGGCGAGCAGTACTTC
many	13	TRBV27	TRBJ2-1	NA	CASAFTRGYEQFF	TGTGCCAGCGCCTTTACCCGCGGCTATGAGCAGTTCTTC
NA	21	TRBV20-1	TRBJ2-3	TRBD2	CSAATMFTTGTSKPTTDTQYF	TGCAGTGCTGCCACAATGTTTACTACCGGGACTAGTAAGCCTACAACAGATACGCAGTATTTT
many	15	TRBV5-5	TRBJ1-3	NA	CASSPGLSSGNTIYF	TGTGCCAGCAGCCCAGGGTTGAGCTCTGGAAACACCATATATTTT
many	13	TRBV20-1	TRBJ2-1	TRBD2	CSARPSGYNEQFF	TGCAGTGCTAGGCCTAGCGGATACAATGAGCAGTTCTTC
NA	16	TRBV6-1	TRBJ1-2	NA	CASSPAGAYLYYGYTF	TGTGCCAGCAGTCCCGCGGGGGCCTACCTATACTATGGCTACACCTTC
many	16	TRBV20-1	TRBJ2-7	TRBD2	CSASYMSRAGGYEQYF	TGCAGTGCTAGTTATATGAGTAGAGCGGGGGGCTACGAGCAGTACTTC
once	16	TRBV4-3	TRBJ1-2	NA	CASSQDLVSGEGGYTF	TGCGCCAGCAGCCAAGATTTGGTATCAGGGGAAGGGGGCTACACCTTC
many	12	TRBV7-9	TRBJ2-1	NA	CASSLSGNSQFF	TGTGCCAGCAGCTTATCGGGGAACTCCCAGTTCTTC
NA	14	TRBV6-1	TRBJ2-2	NA	CATSQGSGTGELFF	TGTGCCACCTCACAGGGGAGCGGGACCGGGGAGCTGTTTTTT
NA	16	TRBV18	TRBJ2-1	NA	CASSDVGEPGWAEQFF	TGTGCCAGCTCAGACGTAGGAGAGCCAGGGTGGGCTGAGCAGTTCTTC
NA	15	TRBV7-9	TRBJ1-2	TRBD1	CASSWPRDRVYGYTF	TGTGCCAGCAGCTGGCCCCGGGACAGGGTTTATGGCTACACCTTC
many	14	TRBV29-1	TRBJ1-2	TRBD1	CSVVGQGGNYGYTF	TGCAGCGTTGTCGGGCAGGGGGGGAACTATGGCTACACCTTC
NA	19	TRBV15	TRBJ1-5	NA	CATGAGRLTDVGSNQPQHF	TGTGCCACCGGGGCAGGGCGCCTTACGGATGTTGGTAGCAATCAGCCCCAGCATTTT
few	17	TRBV6-1	TRBJ1-1	NA	CASSPTRAGLRNTEAFF	TGTGCCAGCAGCCCGACCAGGGCGGGTTTGAGGAACACTGAAGCTTTCTTT
few	13	TRBV27	TRBJ2-5	NA	CATAGAFQETQYF	TGTGCCACCGCGGGGGCCTTCCAAGAGACCCAGTACTTC
NA	17	TRBV15	TRBJ1-6	NA	CATSRDPGDSKNSPLHF	TGTGCCACCAGCAGAGATCCAGGGGATAGTAAGAATTCACCCCTCCACTTT
NA	15	TRBV6-1	TRBJ1-1	NA	CASPLGPGDDTEAFF	TGTGCCAGCCCCCTGGGCCCGGGGGACGACACTGAAGCTTTCTTT
few	14	TRBV7-9	TRBJ2-5	NA	CASSSTVRQETQYF	TGTGCCAGCAGCTCGACAGTAAGGCAAGAGACCCAGTACTTC
many	14	TRBV20-1	TRBJ1-3	NA	CSATHISSGNTIYF	TGCAGTGCTACCCACATAAGCTCTGGAAACACCATATATTTT
NA	14	TRBV15	TRBJ2-5	NA	CATSNRRARETQNF	TGTGCCACCAGCAACCGGAGGGCGAGAGAGACCCAGAACTTC
many	12	TRBV7-9	TRBJ2-7	NA	CASSLRPDEQYF	TGTGCCAGCAGCTTACGACCGGACGAGCAGTACTTC
few	17	TRBV7-9	TRBJ2-5	TRBD2	CASSLAGSGVRQETQYF	TGTGCCAGCAGCTTAGCGGGTAGCGGGGTCCGCCAGGAGACCCAGTACTTC
many	15	TRBV20-1	TRBJ2-5	TRBD1	CSARGQPNIQETQYF	TGCAGTGCCAGGGGACAGCCAAATATTCAAGAGACCCAGTACTTC
NA	17	TRBV7-6	TRBJ2-2	NA	CASSLARAGSNTGELFF	TGTGCCAGCAGCTTAGCGAGAGCAGGATCGAACACCGGGGAGCTGTTTTTT
many	14	TRBV20-1	TRBJ2-7	TRBD1	CSANQGDGVYEQYF	TGCAGTGCCAACCAGGGGGATGGAGTTTACGAGCAGTACTTC
few	13	TRBV20-1	TRBJ1-5	NA	CSAPRGDNQPQHF	TGCAGTGCCCCACGAGGGGACAATCAGCCCCAGCATTTT
NA	15	TRBV20-1	TRBJ2-5	NA	CSARPGREIQETQYF	TGCAGTGCTAGGCCGGGACGGGAAATCCAAGAGACCCAGTACTTC
many	13	TRBV7-2	TRBJ1-2	NA	CASSLARDLGYTF	TGTGCCAGCAGCTTAGCGCGGGATTTGGGCTACACCTTC
NA	15	TRBV5-1	TRBJ1-1	TRBD1	CASSLGQGIATEAFF	TGCGCCAGCAGCTTGGGACAGGGGATAGCGACTGAAGCTTTCTTT
NA	15	TRBV10-3	TRBJ1-1	NA	CAIRVSGGPNAGASF	TGTGCCATCAGGGTGAGTGGGGGACCCAACGCTGGAGCTTCCTTT
few	13	TRBV7-9	TRBJ1-4	NA	CASSGEGAGKLFF	TGTGCCAGCAGCGGCGAGGGAGCAGGAAAACTGTTTTTT
many	14	TRBV20-1	TRBJ1-4	NA	CSARFSGSRGKLFF	TGCAGTGCTAGATTCTCCGGGAGTAGGGGAAAACTGTTTTTT
few	14	TRBV5-6	TRBJ1-2	NA	CASSATATAYGYTF	TGTGCCAGCAGCGCAACGGCGACAGCCTATGGCTACACCTTC
NA	14	TRBV13	TRBJ2-3	NA	CASSWGTPTDTQYF	TGTGCCAGCAGCTGGGGGACCCCCACAGATACGCAGTATTTT
NA	17	TRBV21-1	TRBJ2-4	NA	CASSNVGCGIAKNIQYF	NA
NA	13	TRBV7-3	TRBJ2-5	NA	CASSLFKQETQYF	TGTGCCAGCAGCCTGTTTAAGCAGGAGACCCAGTACTTC
NA	13	TRBV30	TRBJ2-7	TRBD1	CAWLWTGGSEQYF	TGTGCCTGGCTATGGACAGGGGGATCCGAGCAGTACTTC
NA	12	TRBV7-2	TRBJ2-1	NA	CASSLGVSGEFF	TGTGCCAGCAGCTTAGGAGTTAGTGGGGAGTTCTTC
many	15	TRBV7-2	TRBJ2-5	NA	CASSLGKDSQETQYF	TGTGCCAGCAGCTTAGGAAAGGACAGCCAAGAGACCCAGTACTTC
NA	16	TRBV13	TRBJ2-2	NA	CASSSGPGQSTGELFF	TGTGCCAGCAGCTCAGGGCCGGGACAATCTACCGGGGAGCTGTTTTTT